A single T cell receptor (beta chain) is shown here with its context. The sample comes from a study of T cell changes during pregnancy in multiple sclerosis. Some clones are missing from TCRdb's copy, which holds only in-frame ones; the method was immunoSEQ multiplex PCR. The sample has 60,000 to 75,000 clones, approximately 91% seen once. This CDR3 spans 15 amino acids. Germline-derived CDR1 and CDR2 are SEHNR and FQNEAQ (reference sequence). V dropped 1 base and J dropped 2 bases, with 11 bases sitting between them. The clonotype comes from a female donor with multiple sclerosis, enrolled in a pregnancy study. This specimen was peripheral blood, taken in the third trimester of pregnancy. The chain has TRBV7-9 and TRBJ1-2; D remains unclear. The CDR3 reads CASSLVVIRNYGYTF. The DNA for the CDR3 is TGTGCCAGCAGCTTAGTGGTCATCAGAAACTATGGCTACACCTTC.